This T cell receptor (beta chain) was identified during a study of blood T cell repertoires in COVID-19. Clones were read by immunoSEQ multiplex PCR, and TCRdb kept only the in-frame ones, dropping some. Found here are under 200,000 clones, just over 90% of them singletons; the top ten hold about 5%. Per the germline V gene, CDR1 is SQVTM and CDR2 is ANQGSEA. J was trimmed by 4 bases and V by 0 bases; bases with no gene match: 12. The CDR3 loop spans 16 amino acids. The sequence derives from a man aged 18 to 29 with COVID-19, enrolled during active disease. The sample consisted of peripheral blood. The rearrangement uses TRBV29-1 and TRBJ2-7; 7 bases align to TRBD2. The CDR3 loop is CSVEDRWEGGPYEQYF. CDR3 nucleotide sequence: TGCAGCGTTGAAGATCGGTGGGAGGGAGGGCCTTACGAGCAGTACTTC.